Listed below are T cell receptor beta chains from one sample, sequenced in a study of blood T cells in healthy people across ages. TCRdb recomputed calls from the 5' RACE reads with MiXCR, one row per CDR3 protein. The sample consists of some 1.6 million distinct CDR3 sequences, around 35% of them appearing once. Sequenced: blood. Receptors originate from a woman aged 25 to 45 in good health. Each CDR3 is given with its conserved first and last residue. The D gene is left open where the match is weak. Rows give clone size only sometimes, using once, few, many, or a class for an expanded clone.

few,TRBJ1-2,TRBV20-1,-,CSARPRWENYGYTF,TGCAGTGCGCGGCCGAGGTGGGAGAACTATGGCTACACCTTC
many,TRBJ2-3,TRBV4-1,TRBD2,CASSQDPGGYTDTQYF,TGCGCCAGCAGCCAAGATCCGGGGGGTTACACAGATACGCAGTATTTT
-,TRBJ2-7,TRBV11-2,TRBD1,CASSLLPGQGASEQYF,TGTGCCAGCAGCTTACTCCCGGGACAGGGGGCGTCCGAGCAGTACTTC
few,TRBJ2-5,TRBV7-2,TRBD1,CASSSRTGPWETQYF,TGTGCCAGCAGCTCCAGGACAGGCCCGTGGGAGACCCAGTACTTC
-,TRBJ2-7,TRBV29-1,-,CSVETKLEGSYEQYF,TGCAGCGTTGAAACTAAGTTGGAGGGCTCCTACGAGCAGTACTTC
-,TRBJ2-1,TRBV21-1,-,CASSKAGEQFF,TGTGCCAGCAGCAAAGCGGGTGAGCAGTTCTTC
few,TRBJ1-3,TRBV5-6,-,CASSPGGAGNTIYF,TGTGCCAGCAGCCCCGGGGGAGCTGGAAACACCATATATTTT
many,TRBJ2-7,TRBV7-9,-,CASSPTGPSYEQYF,TGTGCCAGCAGCCCCACAGGTCCATCCTACGAGCAGTACTTC
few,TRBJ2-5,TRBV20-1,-,CSAFETYQETQYF,TGCAGTGCTTTTGAGACGTACCAAGAGACCCAGTACTTC
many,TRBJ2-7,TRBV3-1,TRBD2,CASSRRTSAYEQYF,TGTGCCAGCAGTCGGAGGACTAGCGCCTACGAGCAGTACTTC
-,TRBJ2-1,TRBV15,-,CATSTLRGGEQFF,TGTGCCACCAGCACACTTAGGGGGGGTGAGCAGTTCTTC
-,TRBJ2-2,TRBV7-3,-,CASSLVAGYTGELFF,TGTGCCAGCAGCTTAGTTGCCGGATACACCGGGGAGCTGTTTTTT
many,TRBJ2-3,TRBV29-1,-,CSVVTANTDTQYF,TGCAGCGTTGTGACAGCTAACACAGATACGCAGTATTTT
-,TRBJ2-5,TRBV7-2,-,CASSSNPRLGRETQYF,TGTGCCAGCAGCTCCAACCCCCGTCTAGGGAGAGAGACCCAGTACTTC
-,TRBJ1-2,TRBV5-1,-,CASSNITDRRGYGYTF,TGCGCCAGCAGCAACATTACGGACAGAAGAGGGTATGGCTACACCTTC
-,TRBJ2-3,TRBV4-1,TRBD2,CASSQPSGGGLDTQYF,TGCGCCAGCAGCCAGCCTAGCGGGGGGGGGCTCGATACGCAGTATTTT
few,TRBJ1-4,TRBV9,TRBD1,CASSGGTGSNEKLFF,TGTGCCAGCAGCGGCGGGACAGGATCTAATGAAAAACTGTTTTTT
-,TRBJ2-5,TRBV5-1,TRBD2,CANSLDGTGTSGRETQYF,TGCGCCAACAGCTTGGACGGAACCGGGACTAGCGGAAGGGAGACCCAGTACTTC
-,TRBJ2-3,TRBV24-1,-,CATSDLGGVTDTQYF,TGTGCCACCAGTGATTTAGGTGGGGTCACAGATACGCAGTATTTT
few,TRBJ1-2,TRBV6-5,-,CASSYSGITVYGYTF,TGTGCCAGCAGTTACTCGGGCATTACGGTCTATGGCTACACCTTC
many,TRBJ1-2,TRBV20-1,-,CSATVGGEGYGYTF,TGCAGTGCTACGGTCGGGGGCGAGGGCTATGGCTACACCTTC
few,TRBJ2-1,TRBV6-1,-,CASSEMSLSYNEQFF,TGTGCCAGCAGTGAAATGAGCCTCTCATACAATGAGCAGTTCTTC
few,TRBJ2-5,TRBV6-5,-,CASSYSPFRDKRETQYF,TGTGCCAGCAGTTACAGCCCATTCAGGGACAAGCGGGAGACCCAGTACTTC
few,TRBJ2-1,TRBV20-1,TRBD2,CSARVGTSGSYNEQFF,TGCAGTGCTAGGGTAGGGACTAGCGGATCGTACAATGAGCAGTTCTTC
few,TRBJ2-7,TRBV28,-,CASSFGTATNDEQYF,TGTGCCAGCAGTTTTGGGACGGCCACAAACGACGAGCAGTACTTC
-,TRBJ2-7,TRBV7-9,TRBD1,CASSYGTGLDEQYF,TGTGCCAGCAGCTACGGGACAGGGTTAGACGAGCAGTACTTC
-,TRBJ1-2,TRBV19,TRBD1,CASSIAGQSIYGYTF,TGTGCCAGTAGTATAGCGGGACAGAGTATCTATGGCTACACCTTC
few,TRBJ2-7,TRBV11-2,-,CASSLDRAVYSYEQYF,TGTGCCAGCAGCTTAGATCGGGCAGTGTACTCCTACGAGCAGTACTTC
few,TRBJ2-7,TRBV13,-,CASSLAPGTQLYEQYF,TGTGCCAGCAGCTTAGCCCCCGGGACACAACTCTACGAGCAGTACTTC
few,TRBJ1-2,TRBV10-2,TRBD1,CASSEEAGGGYTF,TGCGCCAGCAGTGAGGAGGCAGGGGGTGGCTACACCTTC
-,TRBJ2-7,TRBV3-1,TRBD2,CASSQGTAGAYEQYF,TGTGCCAGCAGCCAAGGTACAGCGGGAGCCTACGAGCAGTACTTC
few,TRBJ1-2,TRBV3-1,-,CASSQVGGSYGYTF,TGTGCCAGCAGCCAAGTTGGGGGGAGCTATGGCTACACCTTC
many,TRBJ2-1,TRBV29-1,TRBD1,CSVDWDRGLNEQFF,TGCAGCGTCGATTGGGACAGGGGGCTGAATGAGCAGTTCTTC
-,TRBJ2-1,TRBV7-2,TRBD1,CASSFDRGFYNEQFF,TGTGCCAGCAGCTTCGACAGGGGGTTCTACAATGAGCAGTTCTTC
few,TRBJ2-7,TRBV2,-,CASTPGDVSYEQYF,TGTGCCAGCACCCCGGGAGATGTTAGTTACGAGCAGTACTTC
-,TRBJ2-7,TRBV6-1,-,CASTLTSVSSYEQYF,TGTGCCAGCACCCTGACCTCCGTGAGCTCCTACGAGCAGTACTTC
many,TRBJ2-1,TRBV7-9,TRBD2,CASSLTAGSYNEQFF,TGTGCCAGCAGCTTGACAGCGGGATCCTACAATGAGCAGTTCTTC
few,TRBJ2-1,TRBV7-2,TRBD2,CASSLALAVNEQFF,TGTGCCAGCAGCTTAGCACTAGCGGTCAATGAGCAGTTCTTC
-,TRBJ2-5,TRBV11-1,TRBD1,CASSWGQGVRETQYF,TGTGCCAGCAGCTGGGGACAGGGGGTCCGGGAGACCCAGTACTTC
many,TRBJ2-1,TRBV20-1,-,CSARAIAGTKQFF,TGCAGTGCTAGAGCAATCGCGGGGACCAAGCAGTTCTTC
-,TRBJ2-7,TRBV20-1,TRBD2,CSARGGGGNDEQYF,TGCAGTGCTAGAGGTGGGGGAGGGAACGACGAGCAGTACTTC
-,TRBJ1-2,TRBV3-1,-,CASSQGLPGSNYGYTF,TGTGCCAGCAGCCAAGGTCTCCCAGGGAGTAACTATGGCTACACCTTC
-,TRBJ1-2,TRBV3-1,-,CASSPEGGSGYTF,TGTGCCAGCAGCCCTGAGGGGGGTAGCGGCTACACCTTC
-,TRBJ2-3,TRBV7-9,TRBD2,CASSFRTSGGPGDTQYF,TGTGCCAGCAGCTTTCGGACTAGCGGGGGCCCGGGGGATACGCAGTATTTT
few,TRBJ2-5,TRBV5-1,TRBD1,CASSVQGAGKTQYF,TGCGCCAGCAGCGTCCAGGGGGCAGGGAAGACCCAGTACTTC
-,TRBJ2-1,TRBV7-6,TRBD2,CASSFASGRAGEQFF,TGTGCCAGCAGCTTTGCTAGCGGGAGGGCCGGTGAGCAGTTCTTC
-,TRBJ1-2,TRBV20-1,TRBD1,CSARGITGAGGYTF,TGCAGTGCTAGAGGAATCACAGGGGCTGGTGGCTACACCTTC
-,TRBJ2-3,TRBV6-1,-,CASAAPSEMDTQYF,TGTGCCAGCGCCGCCCCGAGCGAAATGGACACGCAGTATTTT
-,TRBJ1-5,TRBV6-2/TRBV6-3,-,CASKSERINQLQHF,TGTGCCAGCAAGTCCGAGCGCATCAATCAGCTCCAGCATTTT
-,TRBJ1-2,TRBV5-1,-,CASSLAGPLNYGYTF,TGCGCCAGCAGCTTGGCCGGGCCTCTTAACTATGGCTACACCTTC
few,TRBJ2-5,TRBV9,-,CASSVGPRQETQYF,TGTGCCAGCAGCGTAGGTCCGCGTCAAGAGACCCAGTACTTC
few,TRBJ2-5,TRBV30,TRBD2,CAWSGTSGSKETQYF,TGTGCCTGGAGCGGGACTAGCGGGAGTAAGGAGACCCAGTACTTC
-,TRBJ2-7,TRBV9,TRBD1,CASSVAGGTYNEQYF,TGTGCCAGCAGCGTGGCAGGGGGCACCTACAATGAGCAGTACTTC
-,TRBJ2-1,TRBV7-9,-,CASAPGGKVGYNEQFF,TGTGCCAGCGCCCCCGGCGGGAAAGTGGGCTACAATGAGCAGTTCTTC